What follows are 30 T cell receptor beta chains derived from one specimen sequenced in a study of blood T cells in healthy people across ages. Through a sample-barcoded 5' primer and a J-beta primer mix, a second PCR was run for about 6 to 11 cycles. TCRdb reprocessed the 5' RACE reads with MiXCR, giving one entry per CDR3 protein. The sample contains just over 1 million distinct CDR3 sequences, 45% of which appear only once. Source material: blood. These receptors came from an older woman in good health.

J is TRBJ2-1 and V is TRBV18; D may be TRBD2 (6 bases). The DNA end lines up better with TRBJ2-7; the J call may be wrong. The germline V gene encodes CDR1 KGHSH and CDR2 LQKENI. The CDR3 has 15 residues. This CDR3 is CASSPQGGSYNEQYF. The CDR3 bases are TGTGCCAGCTCACCACAGGGAGGTTCCTACAATGAGCAGTACTTC.

A few counts support this clonotype. The chain carries TRBV12-3 or TRBV12-4 and TRBJ2-1; possibly TRBD2 for D (6 bases). The V and J ends lost 3 bases and 4 bases respectively, with 13 bases between them. CDR3 length equals 15 residues. The CDR3 region is CASSLGGNVYNEQFF. The CDR3 DNA reads TGTGCCAGCAGTTTGGGAGGTAATGTGTACAATGAGCAGTTCTTC.

A few counts support this clonotype. The rearrangement joins TRBV2 to TRBJ2-1; 15 bases are shared with TRBD2. V trimming: 7 bases; J trimming: 7 bases; junction bases outside the gene matches: 5. The germline V gene has CDR1 SNHLY and CDR2 FYNNEI. The CDR3 is made up of 15 amino acids. For the CDR3, the DNA is TGTGCCAGCACCTCCGGGACTAGCGGGAGGAATGAGCAGTTCTTC. This sequence encodes CASTSGTSGRNEQFF.

Details on this clonotype: This may be a read error, as it is one base from a much larger clone. This sequence joins TRBV5-1 and TRBJ2-3; D uncertain. Germline V gene lookup returns CDR1 SGHRS and CDR2 YFSETQ. This CDR3 spans 14 amino acids. V was clipped by 1 base and J by 8 bases, with 14 bases between them. The CDR3: CASSLTDPAGTQYF. CDR3 nucleotide sequence: TGCGCCAGCAGCTTGACAGACCCTGCAGGTACGCAGTATTTT.

The gene calls are TRBV5-1 and TRBJ2-1; 12 positions match TRBD2. After removal of 2 bases from V and 7 bases from J, the junction contained 4 bases not matched to a gene. The CDR3 length is 15 residues. From germline, CDR1 is SGHRS and CDR2 YFSETQ. The CDR3 region has the DNA TGCGCCAGCAGCTTTCTAGCGGGAGGGTGGAATGAGCAGTTCTTC. This sequence encodes CASSFLAGGWNEQFF.

The genes are TRBV11-1 and TRBJ2-1, with TRBD2 matching over 7 bases. V dropped 5 bases and J dropped 2; count of bases not matched to a gene: 12. CDR3 size: 17 residues. Germline V gene lookup returns CDR1 SGHAT and CDR2 FQDESV (reference sequence). CDR3 sequence reads: CASSRSSTGLAYNEQFF. The CDR3 region has the DNA TGTGCCAGCAGCCGATCCTCCACCGGACTAGCCTACAATGAGCAGTTCTTC. The variable domain in full, with the rest retrieved from reference TRBV11-1 and TRBJ2-1, is EAEVAQSPRYKITEKSQAVAFWCDPISGHATLYWYRQILGQGPELLVQFQDESVVDDSQLPKDRFSAERLKGVDSTLKIQPAELGDSAMYLCASSRSSTGLAYNEQFFGPGTRLTVL.

This clonotype has ten or more counts. The rearrangement uses TRBV10-3 and TRBJ2-7; D is possibly TRBD1 (6 bases). Germline CDR1 ENHRY, CDR2 SYGVKD. V was clipped by 10 bases and J by 5 bases, with 21 bases between them. CDR3 length: 14 amino acids. CDR3 amino acids: CATQGVLGVDEQYF. The CDR3 coding sequence is TGTGCCACACAGGGAGTCCTAGGAGTTGACGAGCAGTACTTC.

With regard to this clonotype: A much larger clone differs by one base, so this may be a read error. The chain recombines TRBV7-2 with TRBJ2-4, with D uncertain. CDR1 and CDR2 (germline): SGHTA, FQGNSA. The CDR3 covers 13 residues. V was shortened by 3 bases and J by 3 bases, with 6 bases between the two germline ends. Here the CDR3 reads CASSFPDKNIQYF. The CDR3 DNA follows: TGTGCCAGCAGCTTCCCGGACAAAAACATTCAGTACTTC.

This clonotype was recorded once. The chain uses TRBV29-1 and TRBJ2-1; a weak D match, TRBD2 (6 bases). Trimming took 6 bases from V and 7 from J, leaving 22 bases between them. The CDR3 loop spans 15 amino acids. In germline, CDR1 is SQVTM, CDR2 ANQGSEA. The CDR3 here is CSVASFGRGGNEQFF. The CDR3 DNA follows: TGCAGCGTAGCCTCTTTCGGGAGAGGAGGGAATGAGCAGTTCTTC.

This chain uses TRBV7-9 with TRBJ1-1; D might be TRBD1 (5 bases). V was clipped by 1 base and J by 5 bases, with 11 bases between them. The CDR3 sequence is 14 residues long. The germline V gene encodes CDR1 SEHNR and CDR2 FQNEAQ (reference sequence). CDR3 nucleotides: TGTGCCAGCAGCTTAGTGGCAGGGAGAACTGAAGCTTTCTTT. Translation gives CASSLVAGRTEAFF.

The rearrangement uses TRBV3-1 and TRBJ2-7; a weak D match, TRBD2 (6 bases). CDR3 length equals 13 residues. In germline, CDR1 is LGHDT, CDR2 YNNKEL (reference sequence). V gave up 4 bases and J gave up 5 bases, with 12 bases separating them. CDR3: CASSLGGFNEQYF. The CDR3 bases are TGTGCCAGCAGCCTCGGAGGGTTTAACGAGCAGTACTTC.

V usage is TRBV5-1 and J usage is TRBJ2-1, with a possible D match to TRBD1 (7 bases). V dropped 2 bases and J dropped 13 bases, with 16 bases sitting between them. CDR1 is SGHRS and CDR2 is YFSETQ in the germline V gene. There are 13 residues in the CDR3. The CDR3 spells CASSLNWQGGQFF. The CDR3 DNA sequence: TGCGCCAGCAGCTTAAACTGGCAGGGGGGACAGTTCTTC.

The chain has TRBV6-5 and TRBJ1-6; a weak D match, TRBD1 (5 bases). With 3 bases removed from V and 12 bases from J, the gap between germline ends came to 15 bases. CDR1 is MNHEY, CDR2 SVGAGI, per germline. The CDR3 runs 14 residues. The CDR3 here is CASSYTGHREPLHF. DNA of the CDR3: TGTGCCAGCAGTTATACAGGCCATAGAGAACCCCTCCACTTT.

The V and J genes are TRBV11-2 and TRBJ2-1, with a weak D call TRBD2 (5 bases). The V end lost 1 base, the J end lost 10 bases, and 17 bases lay between the germline ends. The germline CDR1 and CDR2 sequences are SGHAT and FQNNGV. The length of the CDR3 is 15 residues. The CDR3 sequence: CASSLVRARGMEQFF. The CDR3 DNA follows: TGTGCCAGCAGCTTAGTAAGAGCACGGGGTATGGAGCAGTTCTTC.

This rearrangement joins TRBV29-1 to TRBJ2-1, with D possibly TRBD2 on 5 matching bases. V gave up 5 bases and J gave up 7 bases, with 12 bases separating them. This CDR3 comprises 12 residues. In germline, CDR1 is SQVTM, CDR2 ANQGSEA. This chain's CDR3 is CSVRGGSNEQFF. The CDR3 region has the DNA TGCAGCGTTCGGGGTGGGAGTAATGAGCAGTTCTTC.

About this clonotype itself: A much larger clone differs by one base, so this may be a read error. The chain joins TRBV11-2 to TRBJ2-1, with D uncertain. Germline loops: CDR1 SGHAT, CDR2 FQNNGV. V was clipped by 5 bases and J by 5 bases, with 7 bases between them. The CDR3 length is 12 residues. The CDR3, as DNA: TGTGCCAGCAGCCGAGATGACAATGAGCAGTTCTTC. This codes for CASSRDDNEQFF. Using reference TRBV11-2 and TRBJ2-1 for the parts outside the CDR3, the full variable domain is EAGVAQSPRYKIIEKRQSVAFWCNPISGHATLYWYQQILGQGPKLLIQFQNNGVVDDSQLPKDRFSAERLKGVDSTLKIQPAKLEDSAVYLCASSRDDNEQFFGPGTRLTVL.

The chain's CDR3 is CAIQPQQSYEQYF. The CDR3 bases are TGTGCCATCCAGCCCCAACAAAGCTACGAGCAGTACTTC. The chain has TRBV7-9 and TRBJ2-7, with no clear D. V shed 10 bases and J shed 3 bases, with 16 bases lying between them. Germline V gene sequence: CDR1 SEHNR, CDR2 FQNEAQ (reference sequence). The CDR3 length is 13 residues.

This clonotype was seen a single time. The J gene is TRBJ2-7, the V gene TRBV7-9, with a possible D match to TRBD2 (6 bases). CDR1 and CDR2 from the germline V gene are SEHNR and FQNEAQ (reference sequence). The CDR3 length is 14 residues. V lost 4 bases, J lost 5 bases, and 15 bases lay in between. CDR3 sequence: CASSSTGVAHEQYF. As DNA, the CDR3 is TGTGCCAGCAGCTCTACGGGAGTAGCCCACGAGCAGTACTTC. The whole variable domain, filled in from reference TRBV7-9 and TRBJ2-7, reads DTGVSQNPRHKITKRGQNVTFRCDPISEHNRLYWYRQTLGQGPEFLTYFQNEAQLEKSRLLSDRFSAERPKGSFSTLEIQRTEQGDSAMYLCASSSTGVAHEQYFGPGTRLTVT.

This clonotype was counted only a few times. This chain connects TRBV18 to TRBJ2-4, with 9 bases matching TRBD2. The CDR3 runs 16 residues. CDR1 is KGHSH, CDR2 LQKENI, per germline. The V gene end was trimmed by 3 bases and the J gene end by 0 bases; junction bases not matched to a gene: 3. CDR3: CASSPRLAVAKNIQYF. CDR3 DNA sequence: TGTGCCAGCTCACCCCGACTAGCGGTAGCCAAAAACATTCAGTACTTC.

V usage is TRBV2 and J usage is TRBJ2-1, with 7 nucleotides matching TRBD2. The germline V gene encodes CDR1 SNHLY and CDR2 FYNNEI. The V segment lost 10 bases and the J segment 1 base; nucleotides outside the gene matches: 13. CDR3 length equals 16 residues. CDR3 coding DNA: TGTGCCACTAAGGGTGGCGGGAGTTGGTCCTACAATGAGCAGTTCTTC. Amino acids: CATKGGGSWSYNEQFF.

CDR3 DNA sequence: TGTGCCAGCAGCTGGGGGCCAGGGGGCAATGAGCAGTACTTC. This encodes CASSWGPGGNEQYF. The rearrangement joins TRBV7-2 to TRBJ2-1; 8 bases align to TRBD1. The J call is in doubt because the DNA end fits TRBJ2-7 better. The germline V gene encodes CDR1 SGHTA and CDR2 FQGNSA. This CDR3 spans 14 amino acids.

This sequence joins TRBV27 and TRBJ2-2, with unresolved D. Germline values: CDR1 MNHEY, CDR2 SMNVEV (reference sequence). The V and J ends lost 6 bases and 0 bases respectively, with 8 bases between them. CDR3 size: 14 residues. CDR3 nucleotide sequence: TGTGCCAGCAGGGTGGGGTCGAACACCGGGGAGCTGTTTTTT. Its protein is CASRVGSNTGELFF.

The V and J genes are TRBV20-1 and TRBJ1-5; no clear D gene. The CDR3 runs 15 residues. Germline V gene lookup returns CDR1 DFQATT and CDR2 SNEGSKA (reference sequence). The V gene lost 0 bases and the J gene lost 5 bases, with 14 bases spanning the gap. The CDR3 loop reads CSARDRGGRDQPQHF. The CDR3 DNA reads TGCAGTGCTAGAGATCGTGGAGGTAGGGATCAGCCCCAGCATTTT.

This clonotype was recorded many times. The genes are TRBV5-8 and TRBJ1-5; the match to TRBD1 covers 10 bases. The CDR3 totals 15 residues. J was trimmed by 2 bases and V by 4 bases; bases with no gene match: 3. Germline CDR1 is SGHTS and CDR2 is YDEGEE. The CDR3, as DNA: TGTGCCAGCAGCCCCGGGACAGGGGGCAATCAGCCCCAGCATTTT. Translated, it gives CASSPGTGGNQPQHF.

Only a few counts were recorded for this clonotype. The rearrangement uses TRBV12-3 or TRBV12-4 and TRBJ1-4; 7 bases match TRBD1. J lost 4 bases, V lost 6 bases, and 11 bases had no gene match. The length of the CDR3 is 16 residues. The chain's CDR3 is CASSRNGQAINEKLFF. The CDR3 nucleotides are TGTGCCAGCAGCAGGAACGGACAGGCGATTAATGAAAAACTGTTTTTT.

V is TRBV2 and J is TRBJ1-2; 8 bases line up with TRBD1. The junction had 3 bases not matched to a gene; V was cut back by 3 bases and J by 3 bases. The CDR3 contains 14 residues. Germline values: CDR1 SNHLY, CDR2 FYNNEI. In DNA, the CDR3 is TGTGCCAGCAGTGATGACAGGGGTGACTATGGCTACACCTTC. Protein: CASSDDRGDYGYTF.

The chain carries TRBV20-1 and TRBJ2-3; TRBD2 aligns across 9 bases. Germline V gene sequence: CDR1 DFQATT, CDR2 SNEGSKA (reference sequence). The V and J ends lost 5 bases and 4 bases, in that order; junction bases with no gene match: 7. The CDR3 loop spans 14 amino acids. CDR3 coding DNA: TGCAGTGCTCCAAGGGCGGGAGGGGCAGATACGCAGTATTTT. The encoded protein is CSAPRAGGADTQYF.

This clonotype occurred a few times. This chain joins TRBV6-6 and TRBJ2-4; D is perhaps TRBD1 (6 bases). Germline-derived CDR1 and CDR2 are MNHNY and SVGAGI (reference sequence). V was cut by 4 bases and J by 1 base, with 14 bases left in between. CDR3 length: 16 amino acids. CDR3 sequence reads: CASSLQGESAKNIQYF. The CDR3 DNA follows: TGTGCCAGCAGTTTACAGGGTGAATCTGCCAAAAACATTCAGTACTTC.

This chain connects TRBV9 to TRBJ2-4; 9 positions match TRBD1. The end of the DNA fits TRBJ2-7 better, so the J call may be wrong. The CDR3 runs 16 residues. The germline V gene encodes CDR1 SGDLS and CDR2 YYNGEE. DNA of the CDR3: TGTGCCAGCGGGCCCAGTGGTGGGACAGGGCGGGACGAGCAGTACTTC. It is translated as CASGPSGGTGRDEQYF.

This chain uses TRBV6-5 with TRBJ2-3, with 8 bases fitting TRBD2. The germline V gene has CDR1 MNHEY and CDR2 SVGAGI. The V and J ends lost 6 bases and 3 bases, in that order; junction bases with no gene match: 8. This CDR3 spans 15 amino acids. In nucleotides, the CDR3 is TGTGCCAGCAGGATTAGAGCGGGAGTGACAGATACGCAGTATTTT. Translated: CASRIRAGVTDTQYF.